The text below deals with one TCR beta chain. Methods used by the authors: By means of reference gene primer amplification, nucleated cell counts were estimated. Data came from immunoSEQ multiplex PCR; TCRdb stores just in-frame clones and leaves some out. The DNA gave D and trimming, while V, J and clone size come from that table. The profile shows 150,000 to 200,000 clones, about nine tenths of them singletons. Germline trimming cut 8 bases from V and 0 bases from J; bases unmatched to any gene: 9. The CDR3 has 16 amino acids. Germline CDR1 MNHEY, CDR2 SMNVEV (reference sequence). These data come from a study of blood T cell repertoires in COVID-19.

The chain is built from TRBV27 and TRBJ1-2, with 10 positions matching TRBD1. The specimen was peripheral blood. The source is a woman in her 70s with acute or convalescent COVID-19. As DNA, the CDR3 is TGTGCCAGCTCGGGGGGACAGGGGACTACTAACTATGGCTACACCTTC. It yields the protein CASSGGQGTTNYGYTF.